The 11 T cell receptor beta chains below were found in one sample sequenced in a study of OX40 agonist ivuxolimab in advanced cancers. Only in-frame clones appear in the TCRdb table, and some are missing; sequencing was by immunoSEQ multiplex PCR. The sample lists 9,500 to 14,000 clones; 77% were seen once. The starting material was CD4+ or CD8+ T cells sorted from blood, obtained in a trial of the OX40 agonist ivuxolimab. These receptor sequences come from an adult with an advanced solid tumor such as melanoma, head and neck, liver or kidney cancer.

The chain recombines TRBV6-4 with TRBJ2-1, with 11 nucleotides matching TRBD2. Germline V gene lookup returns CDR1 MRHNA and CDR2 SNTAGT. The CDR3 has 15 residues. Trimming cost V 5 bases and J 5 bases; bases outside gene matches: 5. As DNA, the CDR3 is TGTGCCAGCAGTTACGCTAGCGGGGGGAACAATGAGCAGTTCTTC. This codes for CASSYASGGNNEQFF.

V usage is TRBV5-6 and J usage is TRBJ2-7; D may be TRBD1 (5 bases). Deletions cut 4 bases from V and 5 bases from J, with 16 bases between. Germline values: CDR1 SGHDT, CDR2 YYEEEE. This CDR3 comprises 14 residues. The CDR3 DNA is TGTGCCAGCAGCACCCCGGTTCAGGGCAACGAGCAGTACTTC. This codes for CASSTPVQGNEQYF.

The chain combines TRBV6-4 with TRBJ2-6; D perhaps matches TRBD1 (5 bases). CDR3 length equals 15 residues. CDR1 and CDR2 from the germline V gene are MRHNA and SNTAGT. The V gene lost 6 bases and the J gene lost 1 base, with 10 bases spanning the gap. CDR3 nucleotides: TGTGCCAGCAGCGAATCAGGGTCTGGGGCCAACGTCCTGACTTTC. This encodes CASSESGSGANVLTF.

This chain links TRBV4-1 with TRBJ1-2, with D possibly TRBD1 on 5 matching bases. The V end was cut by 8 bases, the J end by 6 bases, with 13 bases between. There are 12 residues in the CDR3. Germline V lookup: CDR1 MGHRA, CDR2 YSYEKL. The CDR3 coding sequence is TGCGCCAGCCAAGGGGAGACTGATGGCTACACCTTC. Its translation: CASQGETDGYTF.

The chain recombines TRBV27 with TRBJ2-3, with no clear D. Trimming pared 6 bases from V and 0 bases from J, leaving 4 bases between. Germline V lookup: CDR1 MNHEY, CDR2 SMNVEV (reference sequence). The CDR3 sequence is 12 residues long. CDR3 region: CASRFSTDTQYF. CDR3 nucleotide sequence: TGTGCCAGCAGGTTCAGCACAGATACGCAGTATTTT.

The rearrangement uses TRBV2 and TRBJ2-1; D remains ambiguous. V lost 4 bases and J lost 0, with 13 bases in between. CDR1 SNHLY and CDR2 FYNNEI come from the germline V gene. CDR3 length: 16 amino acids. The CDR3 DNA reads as TGTGCCAGCAGTGGCGCCGGGCCGAGCTCCTACAATGAGCAGTTCTTC. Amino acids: CASSGAGPSSYNEQFF.

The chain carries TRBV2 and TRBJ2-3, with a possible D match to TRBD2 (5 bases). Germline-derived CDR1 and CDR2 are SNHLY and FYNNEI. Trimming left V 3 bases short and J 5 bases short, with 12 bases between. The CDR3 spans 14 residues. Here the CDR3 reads CASSEVSAVDTQYF. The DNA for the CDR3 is TGTGCCAGCAGTGAGGTTAGCGCGGTAGATACGCAGTATTTT. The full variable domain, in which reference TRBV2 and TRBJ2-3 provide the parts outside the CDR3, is EPEVTQTPSHQVTQMGQEVILRCVPISNHLYFYWYRQILGQKVEFLVSFYNNEISEKSEIFDDQFSVERPDGSNFTLKIRSTKLEDSAMYFCASSEVSAVDTQYFGPGTRLTVL.

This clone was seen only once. The CDR3, as DNA: TGTGCCAGCAGCTTGGCAGGGGGACACCCTAGCAATCAGCCCCAGCATTTT. It translates to CASSLAGGHPSNQPQHF. The chain joins TRBV5-6 to TRBJ1-5, with 7 bases identical to TRBD1. V shed 0 bases, J shed 0 bases, and the junction held 6 bases outside the gene matches. This CDR3 comprises 17 residues. CDR1 and CDR2 from the germline V gene are SGHDT and YYEEEE. Looking up the rest from reference TRBV5-6 and TRBJ1-5 gives the full variable domain: DAGVTQSPTHLIKTRGQQVTLRCSPKSGHDTVSWYQQALGQGPQFIFQYYEEEERQRGNFPDRFSGHQFPNYSSELNVNALLLGDSALYLCASSLAGGHPSNQPQHFGDGTRLSIL.

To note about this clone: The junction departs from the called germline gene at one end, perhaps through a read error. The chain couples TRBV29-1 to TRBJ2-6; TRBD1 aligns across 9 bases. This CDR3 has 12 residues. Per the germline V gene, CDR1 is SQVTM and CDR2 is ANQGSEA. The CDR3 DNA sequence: TGCAGCGTCTGGACAGGGGCCAACGTCCCGACTTTC. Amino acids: CSVWTGANVPTF.

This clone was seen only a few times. The CDR3 is CASSPDGHNEQFF. CDR3 nucleotide sequence: TGTGCCAGCAGCCCGGACGGCCACAATGAGCAGTTCTTC. This chain uses TRBV9 with TRBJ2-1; D remains ambiguous. Trimming took 4 bases from V and 5 from J, leaving 10 bases between them. The CDR3 contains 13 residues. Germline CDR1 is SGDLS and CDR2 is YYNGEE. The entire variable domain, with the rest obtained from reference TRBV9 and TRBJ2-1, is as follows: DSGVTQTPKHLITATGQRVTLRCSPRSGDLSVYWYQQSLDQGLQFLIQYYNGEERAKGNILERFSAQQFPDLHSELNLSSLELGDSALYFCASSPDGHNEQFFGPGTRLTVL.

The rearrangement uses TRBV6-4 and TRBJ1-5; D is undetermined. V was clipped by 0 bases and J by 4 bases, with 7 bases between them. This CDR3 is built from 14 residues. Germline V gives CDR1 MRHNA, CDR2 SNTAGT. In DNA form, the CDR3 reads TGTGCCAGCAGTGACTCTCCCGAAAATCAGCCCCAGCATTTT. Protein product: CASSDSPENQPQHF.